The 14 T cell receptor beta chains below were found in one sample sequenced in a study of CD8+ T cells in alopecia areata. After isolation, RNA underwent reverse transcription to generate cDNA as the sequencing template. Sequenced by immunoSEQ multiplex PCR; TCRdb stores in-frame clones only, minus some. The data contain under 250,000 clones, 57% of them singletons. The sample consisted of CD4+ T cells sorted from blood, taken at week 0. These receptors were taken from a human donor with alopecia areata.

The chain employs TRBV6-6 and TRBJ1-1, with D possibly TRBD1 on 5 matching bases. CDR1 is MNHNY and CDR2 is SVGAGI in the germline V gene (reference sequence). This CDR3 has 13 residues. The V end lost 2 bases, the J end lost 2 bases, and 6 bases lay between the germline ends. CDR3 DNA: TGTGCCAGCAGTTACCGGGACAACACTGAAGCTTTCTTT. Translated, it gives CASSYRDNTEAFF.

The V gene is TRBV30, the J gene TRBJ1-1; D perhaps matches TRBD1 (6 bases). The CDR3 has 12 residues. V shed 4 bases and J shed 4 bases, with 10 bases lying between them. Per germline, CDR1 GTSNPN and CDR2 SVGIG (reference sequence). CDR3 DNA sequence: TGTGCCTGGAAAGGGGGAAGCACTGAAGCTTTCTTT. It translates to CAWKGGSTEAFF.

V is TRBV4-2 and J is TRBJ1-2; no reliable D call. The CDR3 loop spans 17 amino acids. In germline, CDR1 is LGHNA, CDR2 YNFKEQ. Trimming took off 2 bases at V and 7 bases at J, with 23 bases between the two ends. Here the CDR3 DNA reads TGTGCCAGCAGCCAAACGGACTCCGAGCTAAACCGTCGTGGCTACACCTTC. It codes for CASSQTDSELNRRGYTF.

V is TRBV7-9 and J is TRBJ2-3; D is unresolved. There are 17 residues in the CDR3. Germline CDR1 SEHNR, CDR2 FQNEAQ (reference sequence). V was trimmed by 0 bases and J by 5 bases, leaving 18 bases between them. This CDR3 reads CASSLARSGFGEDTQYF. The CDR3 DNA reads TGTGCCAGCAGCTTAGCTAGGTCCGGGTTCGGTGAAGATACGCAGTATTTT.

This clone was observed a few times. The rearrangement joins TRBV29-1 to TRBJ1-2; weak D call: TRBD1 (6 bases). Germline V CDR1 and CDR2: SQVTM, ANQGSEA. The CDR3 loop spans 11 amino acids. V was trimmed by 7 bases and J by 7 bases, leaving 13 bases between them. The CDR3 reads CSATGYGGYTF. The CDR3 coding sequence is TGCAGCGCAACAGGGTACGGTGGCTACACCTTC.

In DNA, the CDR3 is TGTGCCTGGAGTGGGACTAGCGGTACGTCCCAGTACTTC. It translates to CAWSGTSGTSQYF. The V and J genes are TRBV30 and TRBJ2-5; 10 bases are a match to TRBD2. Losses at the gene ends were 1 base for V and 9 bases for J; bases not matched to a gene: 5. This CDR3 region has 13 residues. CDR1 and CDR2 (germline): GTSNPN, SVGIG (reference sequence).

The chain couples TRBV29-1 to TRBJ1-2, with D tentatively TRBD1 (5 bases). The CDR3 contains 13 residues. V gave up 4 bases and J gave up 3 bases, with 12 bases separating them. CDR1 is SQVTM and CDR2 is ANQGSEA in the germline V gene. CDR3 protein: CSVAQGRDYGYTF. For the CDR3, the DNA is TGCAGCGTTGCCCAGGGCCGGGACTATGGCTACACCTTC.

This clone occurred a few times. The J gene is TRBJ2-1, the V gene TRBV10-3, with 10 bases matching TRBD1. The germline V gene has CDR1 ENHRY and CDR2 SYGVKD. The trim removed 1 base at V and 5 bases at J, leaving 5 bases unmatched. This CDR3 is built from 16 residues. CDR3 residues: CAISEFRDRGDNEQFF. The CDR3, as DNA: TGTGCCATCAGTGAGTTCCGGGACAGGGGAGACAATGAGCAGTTCTTC.

This clone was seen many times. The gene calls are TRBV19 and TRBJ1-5, with D maybe TRBD1 (5 bases). V was cut by 5 bases and J by 2 bases, with 10 bases left in between. This CDR3 comprises 14 residues. Germline CDR1 LNHDA, CDR2 SQIVND (reference sequence). Written as DNA, the CDR3 is TGTGCCAGTAGTTCGGGGCTCGGCAATCAGCCCCAGCATTTT. It specifies CASSSGLGNQPQHF.

This chain joins TRBV5-6 and TRBJ1-4; D is ambiguous. The CDR3 contains 16 residues. Germline CDR1 and CDR2: SGHDT and YYEEEE. V gave up 0 bases and J gave up 0 bases, with 9 bases separating them. The CDR3 spells CASSLAVRSTNEKLFF. The CDR3 coding sequence is TGTGCCAGCAGCTTGGCGGTAAGATCAACTAATGAAAAACTGTTTTTT. Full variable domain (remainder filled in from reference TRBV5-6 and TRBJ1-4): DAGVTQSPTHLIKTRGQQVTLRCSPKSGHDTVSWYQQALGQGPQFIFQYYEEEERQRGNFPDRFSGHQFPNYSSELNVNALLLGDSALYLCASSLAVRSTNEKLFFGSGTQLSVL.

J is TRBJ2-3 and V is TRBV5-1; D call uncertain. The germline V gene has CDR1 SGHRS and CDR2 YFSETQ. The CDR3 contains 14 residues. V was shortened by 4 bases and J by 7 bases, with 16 bases between the two germline ends. The CDR3 is CASSSTQTNYTQYF. The CDR3 region has the DNA TGCGCCAGCAGCAGTACCCAGACAAACTATACGCAGTATTTT.

This clone was picked up a small number of times. CDR3 sequence (DNA): TGCAGCGGCGCTACCTCCTACGAGCAGTACTTC. It translates to CSGATSYEQYF. The rearrangement uses TRBV29-1 and TRBJ2-7; D is unresolved. V was trimmed by 7 bases and J by 0 bases, leaving 7 bases between them. The CDR3 totals 11 residues. The germline V gene encodes CDR1 SQVTM and CDR2 ANQGSEA.

The chain links TRBV10-3 to TRBJ1-1, with a weak D call TRBD1 (5 bases). V was trimmed by 6 bases and J by 2 bases, leaving 7 bases between them. The CDR3 is 12 residues long. The germline V gene has CDR1 ENHRY and CDR2 SYGVKD. In DNA, the CDR3 is TGTGCCATCAGGGGGCTTAACACTGAAGCTTTCTTT. Its translation: CAIRGLNTEAFF.

CDR3 sequence reads: CASSLVGRLAGTDTQYF. CDR3 DNA: TGCGCCAGCAGCCTCGTAGGCCGACTAGCGGGCACAGATACGCAGTATTTT. The chain joins TRBV5-1 to TRBJ2-3, with 9 nucleotides matching TRBD2. In germline, CDR1 is SGHRS, CDR2 YFSETQ. The ends lost 4 bases at V and 1 base at J; junction bases unmatched: 10. The CDR3 is 17 amino acids.